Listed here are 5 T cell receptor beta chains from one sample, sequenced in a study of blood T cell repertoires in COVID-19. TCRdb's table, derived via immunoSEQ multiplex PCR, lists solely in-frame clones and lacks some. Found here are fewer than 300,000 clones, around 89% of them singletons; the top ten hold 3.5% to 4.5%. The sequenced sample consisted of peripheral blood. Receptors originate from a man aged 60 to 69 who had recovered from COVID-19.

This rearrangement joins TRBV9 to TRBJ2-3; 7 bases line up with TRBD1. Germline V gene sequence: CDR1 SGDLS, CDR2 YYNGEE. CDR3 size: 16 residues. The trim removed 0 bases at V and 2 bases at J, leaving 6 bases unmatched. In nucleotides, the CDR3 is TGTGCCAGCAGCGTAGGTGGGACAGTGAACACAGATACGCAGTATTTT. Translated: CASSVGGTVNTDTQYF.

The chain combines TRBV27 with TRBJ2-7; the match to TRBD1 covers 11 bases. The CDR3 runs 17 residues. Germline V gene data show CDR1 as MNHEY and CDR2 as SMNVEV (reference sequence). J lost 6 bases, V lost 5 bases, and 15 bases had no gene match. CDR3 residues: CASSLHPGTGGRGEQYF. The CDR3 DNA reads TGTGCCAGCAGTCTCCACCCTGGGACAGGGGGGCGAGGCGAGCAGTACTTC.

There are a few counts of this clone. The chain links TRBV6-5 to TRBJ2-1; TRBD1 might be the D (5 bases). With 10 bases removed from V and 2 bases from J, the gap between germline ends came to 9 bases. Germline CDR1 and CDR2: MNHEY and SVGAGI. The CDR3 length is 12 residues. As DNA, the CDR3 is TGTGCCACTCAGACAGCCTACAATGAGCAGTTCTTC. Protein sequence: CATQTAYNEQFF.

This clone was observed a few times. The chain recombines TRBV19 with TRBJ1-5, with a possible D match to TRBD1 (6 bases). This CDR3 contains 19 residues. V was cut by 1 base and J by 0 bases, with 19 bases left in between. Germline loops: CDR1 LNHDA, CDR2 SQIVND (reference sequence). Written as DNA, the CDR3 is TGTGCCAGTAGTATAGGACGGGGGGGCAGTTCCTATAGCAATCAGCCCCAGCATTTT. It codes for CASSIGRGGSSYSNQPQHF. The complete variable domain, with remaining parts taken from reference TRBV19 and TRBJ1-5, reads DGGITQSPKYLFRKEGQNVTLSCEQNLNHDAMYWYRQDPGQGLRLIYYSQIVNDFQKGDIAEGYSVSREKKESFPLTVTSAQKNPTAFYLCASSIGRGGSSYSNQPQHFGDGTRLSIL.

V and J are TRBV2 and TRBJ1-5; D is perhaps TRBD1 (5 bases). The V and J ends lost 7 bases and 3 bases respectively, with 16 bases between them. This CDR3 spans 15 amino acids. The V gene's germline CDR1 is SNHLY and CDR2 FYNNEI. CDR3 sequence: CASMVGGGYNQPQHF. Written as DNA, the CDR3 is TGTGCCAGCATGGTCGGGGGGGGATACAATCAGCCCCAGCATTTT.